This TCR beta chain comes out of a study of T cells in Graves' hyperthyroidism and ophthalmopathy (dated by TCRdb to between 2018 and 2021). For context, the study as a whole: Peripheral blood samples were taken at the time of initial diagnosis, prior to any treatment. TCR V-J signatures able to tell the groups apart were searched for in a discovery cohort of some 100 patients, of whom over 40 had Graves' ophthalmopathy and some 60 had stable Graves' hyperthyroidism. Prospective prediction of ophthalmopathy was tested in an independent validation cohort of fewer than 20 hyperthyroidism patients and 15 to 17 patients who later progressed to ophthalmopathy. The approximately 90 discovery patients were randomly split 7:3 into training and test sets. In more than five Graves' hyperthyroidism patients, the study also compared T-cell repertoires from thyroid tissue with T-cell repertoires from blood. After sampling, hyperthyroidism patients received methimazole starting at 30 mg daily, and ophthalmopathy patients received high-dose intravenous methylprednisolone. TCR Vbeta CDR3 sequencing of some 140 peripheral blood samples (over 40 ophthalmopathy, roughly 72 hyperthyroidism and approximately 17 progressor patients) is reported in the paper. Paper-wide results and their limitations: Most expanded thyroid clonotypes (frequency above 0.001) were also detected in blood, a finding suggesting that blood repertoires may reflect thyroid immune responses. No statistical method was used to fix the sample size in advance, and group allocation was not hidden from the investigators. In validation, the model predicted progression to ophthalmopathy a median of roughly 6.2 months before onset, with approximately 70% sensitivity and roughly 73% specificity. Ophthalmopathy was separated from stable hyperthyroidism by a 13 V-J signature model, with around 88% sensitivity and around 81% specificity obtained in cross-validation and 80%/75% obtained in testing.

This clonotype was counted once. Which antigen it targets is not known. With a much larger clone just one base away, this may be a read error. TCR beta CDR3 regions were amplified from RNA transcripts. The TCR CDR3 was subjected to a first round of RT-PCR using the HTBI primer set and the Qiagen OneStep RT-PCR kit. Libraries were constructed in a second round of multiplex PCR, after which size selection and purification were carried out. The libraries were sequenced on an Illumina HiSeq2000 using paired-end 100 bp reads. Concerning the study's data processing: SOAPnuke was used to process the raw data, with reads discarded if the reads contained adapters or uncalled bases, had a mean Phred below 15, or lacked an exact constant-primer or identifier match. High-quality paired reads were merged with COPE v1.2.5, and unique nucleotide sequences were defined as clonotypes. Clonotypes were aligned to IMGT TRBV, TRBD and TRBJ reference segments using MiTCR v1.1. Only V-J combinations with frequency above 0.0001, covering approximately 99% of repertoires, were analysed. The TCS score was defined as the ratio of F50 (clonal expansion) to E x V (chaos), calculated using BLOSUM62-based TCRdist between CDR3 peptides within each V-J. Welch's t-statistics and random forest reduced just over 500 V-J features to about 12, which were used in a naive Bayes classifier (R e1071). TCRdb applied fastp at Q25 and MiXCR to the public reads, then kept only in-frame beta chains. Every entry covers one CDR3 protein and lists the most common genes and DNA from its rows. These V and J calls derive from TCRdb rather than the authors' analysis. For this sample the table gives about 400,000 distinct CDR3 sequences, of which about 15% were detected only once. The ten largest clones represent under 25% of the sample.

Ophthalmopathy patients had moderately to severely active disease, with a Clinical Activity Score of 3 or more, a NOSPECS grade of 4 or more, and a disease duration of less than 3 months. The study excluded patients with uncontrolled infections, other autoimmune diseases, pregnancy or lactation. Diagnoses were established on the basis of clinical symptoms, serum thyroxine and TRAb, thyroid ultrasound, and orbital computed tomography. PBMCs were isolated from 10 ml of fresh peripheral blood by Ficoll-Paque density gradient centrifugation. Trizol reagent was used to extract total RNA, and RNA quality was then checked on an Agilent 2100 Bioanalyzer. Per the germline V gene (reference sequence), DFQATT is the CDR1 and SNEGSKA is the CDR2. Spanning cysteine to phenylalanine, the CDR3 consists of 14 amino acids. Of the read, only the CDR3 DNA is kept; its 42 bases are in frame from base 1.

Sequenced sample: blood. The sequence was obtained from a woman aged 60 to 75 with Graves' ophthalmopathy. The chain couples TRBV20-1 to TRBJ2-7, with a tentative D gene TRBD2 over 6 matching bases. The CDR3 reads CSVRGGIRGGEQYF. The DNA sequence is TGCAGTGTTAGAGGCGGGATTAGGGGCGGCGAGCAGTACTTC.